The rows below give T cell receptor beta chains drawn from one sample of a study of shared clonotypes between healthy human individuals. Clones were read by immunoSEQ multiplex PCR, and TCRdb kept only the in-frame ones, dropping some. The repertoire consists of approximately 2.4 million clones, with 90% to 96% occurring once and the leading ten covering around 0.13%. The material sequenced was naive CD4+ T cells sorted from blood. The receptor source for this set is a young man in good health. Each CDR3 is given with its conserved first and last residue. A D gene is named only where the DNA matches it firmly. Clone sizes are given selectively: once, few, many, or a class where the clone is expanded.

D gene	V gene	clone size	J gene	CDR3 DNA	CDR3 protein
.	TRBV5-8	.	TRBJ1-3	TGTGCCAGCAGCTTGCGGCAGATCTCTGGAAACACCATATATTTT	CASSLRQISGNTIYF
.	TRBV6-6	.	TRBJ2-7	TGTGCCAGCAGTTTCCCGGAGACTAGTAGCGAGCAGTACTTC	CASSFPETSSEQYF
.	TRBV6-5	once	TRBJ2-7	TGTGCCAGCAGTTACGCCTGGGACTCACCCTACGAGCAGTACTTC	CASSYAWDSPYEQYF
.	TRBV6-1	.	TRBJ1-6	TGTGCCAGCAGTGAAGCTTCGAGGAATTCACCCCTCCACTTT	CASSEASRNSPLHF
TRBD1	TRBV7-9	.	TRBJ1-5	TGTGCCAGCAGCGGGGACAGCCGTCAGCCCCAGCATTTT	CASSGDSRQPQHF
.	TRBV18	.	TRBJ2-7	TGTGCCAGCTCACCGCTCAGGGGAGACGAGCAGTACTTC	CASSPLRGDEQYF
.	TRBV12-2	.	TRBJ1-6	TGTGCAAGTCGCTTTGCCGGGATTGAGAATTCACCCCTCCACTTT	CASRFAGIENSPLHF
TRBD1	TRBV28	.	TRBJ2-4	TGTGCCAGCGGGACAGGGTTCCTGGACATTCAGTACTTC	CASGTGFLDIQYF
.	TRBV6-1	.	TRBJ1-4	TGTGCCAGCAGTGACTCTGTGGGGGTGGGAAAACTGTTTTTT	CASSDSVGVGKLFF
TRBD1	TRBV6-5	.	TRBJ1-4	TGTGCCAGCAGTTACACAACAGGGGCGCCTAATGAAAAACTGTTTTTT	CASSYTTGAPNEKLFF
TRBD2	TRBV7-8	.	TRBJ2-5	TGTGCCAGCAGCCCCGGACTAGCGGGGGGGCTTGGGGAGACCCAGTACTTC	CASSPGLAGGLGETQYF
TRBD1	TRBV11-3	.	TRBJ1-2	TGTGCCAGCAGCGGACAGGATAACTATGGCTACACCTTC	CASSGQDNYGYTF
.	TRBV25-1	.	TRBJ1-4	TGTGCCAGCAGTGAATCCACAGGGTCTGGTGAAAAACTGTTTTTT	CASSESTGSGEKLFF
.	TRBV6-6	.	TRBJ1-1	TGTGCCAGCAGTTCCCCAGGAAGGGAGAACACTGAAGCTTTCTTT	CASSSPGRENTEAFF
TRBD1	TRBV25-1	once	TRBJ2-7	TGTGCCAGCAGTGGTTCGGGACAGGGCGCCTACGAGCAGTACTTC	CASSGSGQGAYEQYF
TRBD1	TRBV4-1	.	TRBJ1-3	TGCGCCAGCAGCCGCGCGCAGGGGGCATCTGGAAACACCATATATTTT	CASSRAQGASGNTIYF
.	TRBV2	.	TRBJ1-2	TGTGCCAGCAGTGCAGTTGGGGCCAGGGCTAACTATGGCTACACCTTC	CASSAVGARANYGYTF
TRBD1	TRBV7-9	.	TRBJ1-2	TGTGCCAGCAGCTTCGACAGGGCGTATGGCTACACCTTC	CASSFDRAYGYTF
.	TRBV30	.	TRBJ1-2	TGTGCCTGGAGGGCCCGGGGGACGGGCTATGGCTACACCTTC	CAWRARGTGYGYTF
.	TRBV5-1	.	TRBJ2-7	TGCGCCAGCAGCCCGGACAGCTACTCCTACGAGCAGTACTTC	CASSPDSYSYEQYF
.	TRBV5-1	.	TRBJ2-7	TGCGCCAGCAGTCCTGTACCTGACATGTACCCCTACGAGCAGTACTTC	CASSPVPDMYPYEQYF
.	TRBV7-2	.	TRBJ2-7	TGTGCCAGCAGCCCTCTAGCGTTTACCTACGAGCAGTACTTC	CASSPLAFTYEQYF
TRBD2	TRBV29-1	.	TRBJ2-1	TGCAGCGCCCAGCGGGATGGGAATGAGCAGTTCTTC	CSAQRDGNEQFF
.	TRBV28	.	TRBJ1-3	TGTGCCAGCAGTTTCAGTATGGGAAACACCATATATTTT	CASSFSMGNTIYF
.	TRBV7-9	.	TRBJ2-2	TGTGCCAGCGCTTATGGGAACACCGGGGAGCTGTTTTTT	CASAYGNTGELFF
.	TRBV9	.	TRBJ2-5	TGTGCCAGCGCTGAAAGAACAGGGTTCCAAGAGACCCAGTACTTC	CASAERTGFQETQYF
.	TRBV10-3	once	TRBJ1-2	TGTGCCATCAGTGATGCTAACTATGGCTACACCTTC	CAISDANYGYTF
TRBD2	TRBV6-1	.	TRBJ2-5	TGTGCCAGCAGTGAAGCGGGACTAGCGGGGGGGCCGTACCAAGAGACCCAGTACTTC	CASSEAGLAGGPYQETQYF
.	TRBV11-3	.	TRBJ1-1	TGTGCCAGCAGCTTAAACCGGGACGGCGGAGAAGCTTTCTTT	CASSLNRDGGEAFF
TRBD2	TRBV7-8	once	TRBJ2-5	TGTGCCAGCAGCGTAGCTCCTAGCGGGAGAAGGGAGACCCAGTACTTC	CASSVAPSGRRETQYF
.	TRBV5-8	.	TRBJ1-6	TGTGCCAGCAGCTTGGCCGGCCAGTTCTATAATTCACCCCTCCACTTT	CASSLAGQFYNSPLHF
TRBD2	TRBV7-2	.	TRBJ2-1	TGTGCCAGCAGCTTAGCGGCGTCTAGCGGGAGCTATGAGCAGTTCTTC	CASSLAASSGSYEQFF
.	TRBV14	.	TRBJ1-1	TGTGCCAGCAGCCAAGATGTGGGGTCTGAAGCTTTCTTT	CASSQDVGSEAFF
.	TRBV28	.	TRBJ1-3	TGTGCCAGCAGTTTAAATATCGCCTCTGGAAACACCATATATTTT	CASSLNIASGNTIYF
TRBD1	TRBV19	.	TRBJ2-7	TGTGCCAGTAGTATACTTGGACAGGGTGCCTACGAGCAGTACTTC	CASSILGQGAYEQYF
.	TRBV6-6	.	TRBJ1-5	TGTGCCAGCAGTTACGATGGGGAGGGACAGCCCCAGCATTTT	CASSYDGEGQPQHF
.	TRBV10-3	.	TRBJ1-1	TGTGCCATCAGCGAATACGCAGGGAACATGAACACTGAAGCTTTCTTT	CAISEYAGNMNTEAFF
TRBD2	TRBV9	.	TRBJ2-3	TGTGCCAGCAGCCCCCGGACTAGCGGCACAGATACGCAGTATTTT	CASSPRTSGTDTQYF
.	TRBV7-9	.	TRBJ1-1	TGTGCCAGCAGCTTAATCGGACAGACGAACACTGAAGCTTTCTTT	CASSLIGQTNTEAFF
.	TRBV9	few	TRBJ1-6	TGTGCCAGCAGCGTAGAACAGCGTGGGTCACCCCTCCACTTT	CASSVEQRGSPLHF
.	TRBV27	few	TRBJ2-3	TGTGCCAGCAGTCCCCTTAGCACAGATACGCAGTATTTT	CASSPLSTDTQYF
.	TRBV19	.	TRBJ1-6	TGTGCCAGTAGTATGATGGCCCAAGTTATCTCCTATAATTCACCCCTCCACTTT	CASSMMAQVISYNSPLHF
.	TRBV27	.	TRBJ2-2	TGTGCCAGCAGTTTGACACGGAACACCGGGGAGCTGTTTTTT	CASSLTRNTGELFF
.	TRBV6-1	.	TRBJ1-2	TGTGCCAGCAGTGCTACGGTTCAGTCAGTACTTAACTATGGCTACACCTTC	CASSATVQSVLNYGYTF
.	TRBV2	.	TRBJ2-2	TGTGCCAGCAATAGCCTATCGAACACCGGGGAGCTGTTTTTT	CASNSLSNTGELFF
TRBD1	TRBV25-1	.	TRBJ2-7	TGTGCCAGCAGTGAATGGACAGGGGGTGCCTACGAGCAGTACTTC	CASSEWTGGAYEQYF
TRBD1	TRBV28	.	TRBJ2-7	TGTGCCAGCCTGGGAAACAGGGGATACGAGCAGTACTTC	CASLGNRGYEQYF
TRBD2	TRBV6-6	.	TRBJ2-1	TGTGCCAGCAGTTCTGGAGCGGGGGGGCTTAATGAGCAGTTCTTC	CASSSGAGGLNEQFF